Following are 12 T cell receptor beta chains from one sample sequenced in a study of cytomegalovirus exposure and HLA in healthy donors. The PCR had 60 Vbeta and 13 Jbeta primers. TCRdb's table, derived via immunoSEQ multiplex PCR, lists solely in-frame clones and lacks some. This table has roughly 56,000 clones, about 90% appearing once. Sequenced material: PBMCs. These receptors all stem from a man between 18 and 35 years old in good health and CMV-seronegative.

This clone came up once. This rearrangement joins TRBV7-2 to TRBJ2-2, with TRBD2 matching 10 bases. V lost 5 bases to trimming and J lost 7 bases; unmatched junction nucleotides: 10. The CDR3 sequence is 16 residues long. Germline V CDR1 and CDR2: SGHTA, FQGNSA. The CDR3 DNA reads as TGTGCCAGCAGCAAAAGTAGCGGGGGGCGGAGCGGGGAGCTGTTTTTT. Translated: CASSKSSGGRSGELFF.

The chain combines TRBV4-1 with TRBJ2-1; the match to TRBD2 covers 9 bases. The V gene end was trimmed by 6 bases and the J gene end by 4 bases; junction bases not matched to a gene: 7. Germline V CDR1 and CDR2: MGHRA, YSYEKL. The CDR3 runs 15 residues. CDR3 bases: TGCGCCAGCAGAAATGCGGGGGGGAAATACAATGAGCAGTTCTTC. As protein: CASRNAGGKYNEQFF.

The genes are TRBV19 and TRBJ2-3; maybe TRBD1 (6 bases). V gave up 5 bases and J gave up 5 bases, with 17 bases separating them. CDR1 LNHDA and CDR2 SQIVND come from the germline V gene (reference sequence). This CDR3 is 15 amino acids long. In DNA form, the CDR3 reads TGTGCCAGTAGTGCAGAGACCTCAGGGGAAGATACGCAGTATTTT. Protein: CASSAETSGEDTQYF.

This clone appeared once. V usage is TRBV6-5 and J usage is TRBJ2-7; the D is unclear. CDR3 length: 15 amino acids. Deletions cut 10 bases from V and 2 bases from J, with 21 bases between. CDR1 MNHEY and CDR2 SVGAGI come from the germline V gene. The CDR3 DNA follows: TGTGCCACTAAAGAGGTGGTCAATTCGGCCTACGAGCAGTACTTC. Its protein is CATKEVVNSAYEQYF.

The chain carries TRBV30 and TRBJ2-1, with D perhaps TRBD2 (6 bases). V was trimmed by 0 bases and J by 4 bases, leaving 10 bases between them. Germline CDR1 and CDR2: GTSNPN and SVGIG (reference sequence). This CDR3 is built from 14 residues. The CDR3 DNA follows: TGTGCCTGGAGTGTGGTTAGCGGATACAATGAGCAGTTCTTC. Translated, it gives CAWSVVSGYNEQFF.

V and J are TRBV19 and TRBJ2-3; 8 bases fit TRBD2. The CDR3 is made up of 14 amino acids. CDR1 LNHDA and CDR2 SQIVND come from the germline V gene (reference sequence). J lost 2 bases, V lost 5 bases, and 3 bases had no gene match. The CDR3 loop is CASSLAGFTDTQYF. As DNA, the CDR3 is TGTGCCAGTAGTTTAGCGGGGTTCACAGATACGCAGTATTTT.

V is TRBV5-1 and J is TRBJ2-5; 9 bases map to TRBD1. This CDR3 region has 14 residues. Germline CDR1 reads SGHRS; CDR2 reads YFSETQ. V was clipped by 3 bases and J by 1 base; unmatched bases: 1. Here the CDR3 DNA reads TGCGCCAGCAGCTCGACAGGGGGCCAAGAGACCCAGTACTTC. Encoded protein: CASSSTGGQETQYF.

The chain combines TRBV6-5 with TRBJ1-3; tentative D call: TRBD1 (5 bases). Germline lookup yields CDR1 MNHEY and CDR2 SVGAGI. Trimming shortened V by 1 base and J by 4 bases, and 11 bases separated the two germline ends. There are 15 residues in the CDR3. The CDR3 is CASSYFLGGGNTIYF. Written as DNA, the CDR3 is TGTGCCAGCAGTTACTTCCTGGGGGGGGGAAACACCATATATTTT.

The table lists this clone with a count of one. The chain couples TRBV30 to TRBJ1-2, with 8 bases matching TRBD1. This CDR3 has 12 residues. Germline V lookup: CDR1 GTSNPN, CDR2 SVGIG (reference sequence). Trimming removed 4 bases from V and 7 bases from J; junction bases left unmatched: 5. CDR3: CAWTRGQVGYTF. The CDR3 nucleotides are TGTGCCTGGACCAGGGGGCAGGTTGGCTACACCTTC.

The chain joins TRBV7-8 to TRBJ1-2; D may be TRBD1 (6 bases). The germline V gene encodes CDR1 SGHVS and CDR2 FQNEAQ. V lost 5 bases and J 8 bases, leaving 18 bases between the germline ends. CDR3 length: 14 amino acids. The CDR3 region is CASSPKGGTAGYTF. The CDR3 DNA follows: TGTGCCAGCAGCCCCAAGGGGGGGACCGCCGGCTACACCTTC. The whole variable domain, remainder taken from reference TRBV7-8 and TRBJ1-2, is GAGVSQSPRYKVAKRGQDVALRCDPISGHVSLFWYQQALGQGPEFLTYFQNEAQLDKSGLPSDRFFAERPEGSVSTLKIQRTQQEDSAVYLCASSPKGGTAGYTFGSGTRLTVV.

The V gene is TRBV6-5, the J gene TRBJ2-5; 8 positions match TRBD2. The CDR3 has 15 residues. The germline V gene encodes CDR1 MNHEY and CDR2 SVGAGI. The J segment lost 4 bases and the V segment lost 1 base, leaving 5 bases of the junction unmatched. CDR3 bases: TGTGCCAGCAGTTACTTGGGGACTAGGGGAGAGACCCAGTACTTC. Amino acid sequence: CASSYLGTRGETQYF.

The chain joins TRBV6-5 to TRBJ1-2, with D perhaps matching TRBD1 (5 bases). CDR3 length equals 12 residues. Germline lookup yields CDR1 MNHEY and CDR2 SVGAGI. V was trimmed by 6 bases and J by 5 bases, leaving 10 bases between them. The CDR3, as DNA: TGTGCCAGCAGCCTCTCAGGGTATGGCTACACCTTC. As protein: CASSLSGYGYTF.